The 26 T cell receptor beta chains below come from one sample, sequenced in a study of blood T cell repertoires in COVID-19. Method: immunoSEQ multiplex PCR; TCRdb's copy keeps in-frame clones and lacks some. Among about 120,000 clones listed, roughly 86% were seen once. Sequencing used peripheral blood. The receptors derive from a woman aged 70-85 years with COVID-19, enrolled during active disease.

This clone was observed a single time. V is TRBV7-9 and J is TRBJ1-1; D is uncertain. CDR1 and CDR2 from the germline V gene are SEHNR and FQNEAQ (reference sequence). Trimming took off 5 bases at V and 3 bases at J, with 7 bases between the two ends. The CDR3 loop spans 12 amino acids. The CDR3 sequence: CASSQPDTEAFF. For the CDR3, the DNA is TGTGCCAGCAGCCAACCAGACACTGAAGCTTTCTTT.

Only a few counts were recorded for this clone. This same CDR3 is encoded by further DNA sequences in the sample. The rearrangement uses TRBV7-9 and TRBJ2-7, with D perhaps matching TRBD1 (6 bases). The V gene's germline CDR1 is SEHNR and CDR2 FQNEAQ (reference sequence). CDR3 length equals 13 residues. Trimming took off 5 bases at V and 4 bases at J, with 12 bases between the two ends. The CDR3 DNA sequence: TGTGCCAGCAGCGACTATACAGGGTACGAGCAGTACTTC. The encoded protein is CASSDYTGYEQYF.

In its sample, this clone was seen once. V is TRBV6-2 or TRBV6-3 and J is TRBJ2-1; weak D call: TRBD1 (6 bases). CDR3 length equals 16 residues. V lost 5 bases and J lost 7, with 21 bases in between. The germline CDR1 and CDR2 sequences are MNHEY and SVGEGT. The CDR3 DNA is TGTGCCAGCAGTCCCGGAAAAGGGACAAAGTGGAATGAGCAGTTCTTC. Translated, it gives CASSPGKGTKWNEQFF.

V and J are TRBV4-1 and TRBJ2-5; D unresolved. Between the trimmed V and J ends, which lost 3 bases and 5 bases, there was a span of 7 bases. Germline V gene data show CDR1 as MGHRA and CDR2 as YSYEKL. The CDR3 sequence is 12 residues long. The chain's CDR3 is CASSHPSETQYF. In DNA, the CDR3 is TGCGCCAGCAGCCACCCGAGTGAGACCCAGTACTTC.

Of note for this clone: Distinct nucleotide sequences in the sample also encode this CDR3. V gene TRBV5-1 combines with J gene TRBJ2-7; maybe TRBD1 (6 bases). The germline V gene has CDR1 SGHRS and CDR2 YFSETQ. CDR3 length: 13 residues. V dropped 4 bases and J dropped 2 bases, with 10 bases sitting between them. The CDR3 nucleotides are TGCGCCAGCAGCCCGACAGGCGCCTACGAGCAGTACTTC. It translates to CASSPTGAYEQYF. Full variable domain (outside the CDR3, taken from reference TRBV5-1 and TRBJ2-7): KAGVTQTPRYLIKTRGQQVTLSCSPISGHRSVSWYQQTPGQGLQFLFEYFSETQRNKGNFPGRFSGRQFSNSRSEMNVSTLELGDSALYLCASSPTGAYEQYFGPGTRLTVT.

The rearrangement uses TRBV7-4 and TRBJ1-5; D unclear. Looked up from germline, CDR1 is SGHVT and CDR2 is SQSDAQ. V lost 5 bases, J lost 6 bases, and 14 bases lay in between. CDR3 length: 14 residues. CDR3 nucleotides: TGTGCCAGCAGCCCCGCTGGCAGGCCTCAGCCCCAGCATTTT. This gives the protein CASSPAGRPQPQHF.

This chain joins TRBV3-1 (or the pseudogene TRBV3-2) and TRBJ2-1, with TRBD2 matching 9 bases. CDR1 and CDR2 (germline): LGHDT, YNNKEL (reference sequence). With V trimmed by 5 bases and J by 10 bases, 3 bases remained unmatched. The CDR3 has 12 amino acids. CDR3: CASSLSGGEQFF. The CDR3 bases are TGTGCCAGCAGCTTAAGCGGGGGGGAGCAGTTCTTC.

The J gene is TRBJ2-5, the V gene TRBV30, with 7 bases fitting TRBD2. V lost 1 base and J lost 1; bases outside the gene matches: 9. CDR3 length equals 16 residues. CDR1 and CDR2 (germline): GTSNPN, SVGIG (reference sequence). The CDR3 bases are TGTGCCTGGAGTGCTGGGAGGGTATGGGCCCAAGAGACCCAGTACTTC. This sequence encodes CAWSAGRVWAQETQYF.

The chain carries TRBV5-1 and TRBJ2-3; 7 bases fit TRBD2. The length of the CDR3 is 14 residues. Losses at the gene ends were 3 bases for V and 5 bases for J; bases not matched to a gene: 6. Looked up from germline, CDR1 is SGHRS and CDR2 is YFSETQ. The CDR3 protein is CASSWGGERDTQYF. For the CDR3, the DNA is TGCGCCAGCAGCTGGGGAGGGGAGCGAGATACGCAGTATTTT.

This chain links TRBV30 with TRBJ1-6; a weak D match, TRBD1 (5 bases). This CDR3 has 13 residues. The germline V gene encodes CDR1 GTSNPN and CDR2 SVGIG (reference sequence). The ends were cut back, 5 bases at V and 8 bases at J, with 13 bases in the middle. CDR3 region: CAWLSSGDSPLHF. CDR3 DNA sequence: TGTGCCTGGTTAAGTTCGGGGGATTCACCCCTCCACTTT.

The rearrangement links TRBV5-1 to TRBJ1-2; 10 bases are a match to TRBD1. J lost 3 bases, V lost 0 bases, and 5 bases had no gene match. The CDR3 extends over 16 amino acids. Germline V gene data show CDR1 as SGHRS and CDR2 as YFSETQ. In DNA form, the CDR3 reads TGCGCCAGCAGCTTGGGACAGGGGGCGCAGTACTATGGCTACACCTTC. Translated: CASSLGQGAQYYGYTF.

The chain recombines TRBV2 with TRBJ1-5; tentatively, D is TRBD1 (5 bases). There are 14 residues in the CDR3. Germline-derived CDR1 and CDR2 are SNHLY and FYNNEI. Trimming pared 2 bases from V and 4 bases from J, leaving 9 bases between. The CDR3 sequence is CASSEQEGNQPQHF. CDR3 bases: TGTGCCAGCAGTGAACAGGAGGGGAATCAGCCCCAGCATTTT. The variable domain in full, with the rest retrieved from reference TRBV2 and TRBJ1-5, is EPEVTQTPSHQVTQMGQEVILRCVPISNHLYFYWYRQILGQKVEFLVSFYNNEISEKSEIFDDQFSVERPDGSNFTLKIRSTKLEDSAMYFCASSEQEGNQPQHFGDGTRLSIL.

CDR3 DNA: TGTGCCAGCAGCTTAGACCAGGTTAATGAAAAACTGTTTTTT. It yields the protein CASSLDQVNEKLFF. The chain joins TRBV7-9 to TRBJ1-4; D uncertain. The length of the CDR3 is 14 residues. The germline V gene encodes CDR1 SEHNR and CDR2 FQNEAQ (reference sequence). V was clipped by 1 base and J by 4 bases, with 7 bases between them. The variable domain in full, with the rest retrieved from reference TRBV7-9 and TRBJ1-4, is DTGVSQNPRHKITKRGQNVTFRCDPISEHNRLYWYRQTLGQGPEFLTYFQNEAQLEKSRLLSDRFSAERPKGSFSTLEIQRTEQGDSAMYLCASSLDQVNEKLFFGSGTQLSVL.

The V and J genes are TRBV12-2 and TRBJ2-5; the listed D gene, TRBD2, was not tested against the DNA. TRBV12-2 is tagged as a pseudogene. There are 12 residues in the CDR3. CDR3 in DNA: TGTGCAACCCGCCCCCTATTCGAGACCCAGTACTTC. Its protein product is CATRPLFETQYF.

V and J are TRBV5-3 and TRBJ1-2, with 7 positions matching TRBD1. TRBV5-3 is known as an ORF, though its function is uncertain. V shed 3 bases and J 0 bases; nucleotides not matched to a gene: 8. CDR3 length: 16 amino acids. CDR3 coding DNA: TGTGCCAGAAGCTGCTACCGGACAGGCTCTAACTATGGCTACACCTTC. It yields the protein CARSCYRTGSNYGYTF.

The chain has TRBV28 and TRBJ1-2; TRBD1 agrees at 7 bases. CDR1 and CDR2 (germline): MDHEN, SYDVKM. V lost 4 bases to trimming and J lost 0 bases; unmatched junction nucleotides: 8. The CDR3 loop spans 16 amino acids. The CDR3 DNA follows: TGTGCCAGCAGTTCCGGGACAGCGCCGACTAACTATGGCTACACCTTC. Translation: CASSSGTAPTNYGYTF.

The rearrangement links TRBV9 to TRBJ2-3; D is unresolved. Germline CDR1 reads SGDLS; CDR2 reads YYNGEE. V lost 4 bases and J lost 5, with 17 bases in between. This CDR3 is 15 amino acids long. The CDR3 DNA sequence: TGTGCCAGCAGCACAAGGCGGAGCGTAGGAGATACGCAGTATTTT. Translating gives CASSTRRSVGDTQYF.

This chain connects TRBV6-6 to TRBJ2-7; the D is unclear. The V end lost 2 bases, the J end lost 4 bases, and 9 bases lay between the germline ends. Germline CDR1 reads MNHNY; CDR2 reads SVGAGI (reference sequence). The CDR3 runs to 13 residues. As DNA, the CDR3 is TGTGCCAGCAGTTACGGTTCGGGTTACGAGCAGTACTTC. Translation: CASSYGSGYEQYF.

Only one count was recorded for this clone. The chain's CDR3 is CASSPRGGTGGKLFF. CDR3 bases: TGTGCCAGCAGTCCTCGGGGCGGGACGGGTGGAAAACTGTTTTTT. This chain connects TRBV27 to TRBJ1-4, with D tentatively TRBD1 (5 bases). This CDR3 region has 15 residues. Germline loops: CDR1 MNHEY, CDR2 SMNVEV (reference sequence). V lost 5 bases and J lost 10, with 20 bases in between. Variable domain in full (rest from reference TRBV27 and TRBJ1-4): EAQVTQNPRYLITVTGKKLTVTCSQNMNHEYMSWYRQDPGLGLRQIYYSMNVEVTDKGDVPEGYKVSRKEKRNFPLILESPSPNQTSLYFCASSPRGGTGGKLFFGSGTQLSVL.

The CDR3 spells CSVEAGKDGYTF. CDR3 sequence (DNA): TGCAGCGTTGAAGCAGGGAAGGATGGCTACACCTTC. This sequence joins TRBV29-1 and TRBJ1-2; weak D call: TRBD1 (5 bases). The CDR3 extends over 12 amino acids. Germline V gene sequence: CDR1 SQVTM, CDR2 ANQGSEA. V lost 1 base and J 6 bases, leaving 9 bases between the germline ends.

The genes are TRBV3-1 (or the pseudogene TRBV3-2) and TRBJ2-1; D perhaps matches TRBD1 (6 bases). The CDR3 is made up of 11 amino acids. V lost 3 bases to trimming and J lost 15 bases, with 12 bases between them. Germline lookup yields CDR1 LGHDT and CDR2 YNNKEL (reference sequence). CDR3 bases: TGTGCCAGCAGCCACCGGGACACACCGTTCTTC. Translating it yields CASSHRDTPFF.

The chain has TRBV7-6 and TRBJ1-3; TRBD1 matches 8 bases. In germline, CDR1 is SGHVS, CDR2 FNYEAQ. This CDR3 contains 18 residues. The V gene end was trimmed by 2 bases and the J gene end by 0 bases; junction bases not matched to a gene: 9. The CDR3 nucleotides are TGTGCCAGCAGCTTACGGGTTACAGGGGGAAGCTCTGGAAACACCATATATTTT. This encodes CASSLRVTGGSSGNTIYF.

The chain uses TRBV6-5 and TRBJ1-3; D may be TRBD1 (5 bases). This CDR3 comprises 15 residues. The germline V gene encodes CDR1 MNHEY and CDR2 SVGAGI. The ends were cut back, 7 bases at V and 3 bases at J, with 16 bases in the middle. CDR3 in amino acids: CASTQQGAGGNTIYF. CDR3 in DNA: TGTGCCAGCACTCAGCAAGGGGCTGGTGGAAACACCATATATTTT.

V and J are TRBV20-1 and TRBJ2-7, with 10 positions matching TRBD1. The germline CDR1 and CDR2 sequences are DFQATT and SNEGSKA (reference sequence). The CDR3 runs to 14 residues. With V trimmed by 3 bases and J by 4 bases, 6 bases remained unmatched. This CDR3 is CSASPPGQGYEQYF. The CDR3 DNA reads TGCAGTGCTAGTCCTCCGGGACAGGGGTACGAGCAGTACTTC.

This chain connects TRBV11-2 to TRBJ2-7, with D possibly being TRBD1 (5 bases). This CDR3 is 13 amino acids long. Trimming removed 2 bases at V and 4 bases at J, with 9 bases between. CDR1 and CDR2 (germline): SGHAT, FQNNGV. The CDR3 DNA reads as TGTGCCAGCAGCTTACCAGGGATTTACGAGCAGTACTTC. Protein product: CASSLPGIYEQYF.

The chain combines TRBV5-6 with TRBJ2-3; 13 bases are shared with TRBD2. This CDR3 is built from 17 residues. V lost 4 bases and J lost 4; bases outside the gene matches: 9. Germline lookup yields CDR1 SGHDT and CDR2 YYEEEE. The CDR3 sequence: CASSPLGLAGDSDTQYF. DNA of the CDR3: TGTGCCAGCAGCCCTCTAGGACTAGCGGGGGATTCAGATACGCAGTATTTT.